This TCR beta chain was recovered during a study of blood T cells in healthy people across ages. Whole-study results and caveats: A roughly linear age-dependent decrease characterized TCR beta diversity per million T cells.

Concerning this clonotype: Its cognate antigen is unknown.

Germline V gene sequence: CDR1 SGHAT, CDR2 FQNNGV. With V trimmed by 8 bases and J by 2 bases, 21 bases remained unmatched. This CDR3 spans 19 amino acids. For the second PCR, which ran for about 6 to 11 cycles, a sample-barcoded 5' primer and a J-beta primer mix were used. TCRdb analysed the 5' RACE reads with MiXCR anew, one entry per CDR3 protein. The table shows 550,000 to 800,000 distinct CDR3 sequences, with roughly 30% occurring only once. The chain is built from TRBV11-2 and TRBJ2-3; 8 positions agree with TRBD2. The sequence was collected from a woman of 80 years or more in good health. The sequencing sample was made of blood. This CDR3 is CASGLVVPGGPFVTDTQYF. The CDR3, as DNA: TGTGCCAGCGGCCTAGTCGTCCCGGGAGGGCCGTTTGTCACAGATACGCAGTATTTT.